The table lists the clone carrying this T cell receptor (beta chain) with a few counts. Its antigen remains unknown. This sample stems from a study of T-cell reconstitution after alpha-beta-depleted transplantation in children. Study observations and caveats: Reported findings indicate that, about two months after transplant, alpha-beta T cells came from several hundred expanded clones, which were derived from non-depleted graft cells.

Per germline, CDR1 SGHTA and CDR2 FQGNSA. V dropped 4 bases and J dropped 4; count of bases not matched to a gene: 4. This CDR3 spans 15 amino acids. Construction of the TCRbeta library involved unique molecular identifiers. Via MiXCR, TCRdb re-called the PCR reads, giving one row per CDR3 protein. The data hold 700,000 or so distinct CDR3 sequences, with about an eighth observed a single time. This chain uses TRBV7-2 with TRBJ2-1, with TRBD2 matching 10 bases. The sequence came from a girl aged 2-10 years with congenital amegakaryocytic thrombocytopenia, due to receive a stem cell transplant. The sequencing here drew on PBMCs, taken before TCRalphabeta/CD19-depleted stem cell transplant. CDR3 region: CASSWTSGQYNEQFF. The DNA of the CDR3 is TGTGCCAGCAGCTGGACTAGCGGCCAGTACAATGAGCAGTTCTTC.